The source of this T cell receptor beta chain is a study of T cell repertoires in cytomegalovirus infection. As for the study in general: Public TCR beta signatures indicated both CMV infection and matching HLA type.

At least ten counts were recorded for this clonotype. Its antigen is currently unknown. TCRdb passed the reads through MiXCR, listing each CDR3 protein once. The repertoire holds about 240,000 distinct CDR3 sequences, with under 8.5% as singletons. Study conclusions and caveats: Of the TCR beta families, the public ones yielded a cumulative frequency that identified carriers of CMV plus the relevant HLA. The ex vivo response was dominated by HLA-C-restricted CMV-specific TCR beta clonotypes.

This CDR3 is built from 11 residues. Trimming shortened V by 4 bases and J by 9 bases, and 10 bases separated the two germline ends. Germline V gives CDR1 SQVTM, CDR2 ANQGSEA. The receptor comes from a human donor in good health (CMV status not recorded). Some clones in this sample may be carry-over from other donors' samples. Sample: PBMCs. The chain uses TRBV29-1 and TRBJ1-5; D gene ambiguous. In DNA, the CDR3 is TGCAGCGTTGGGGAGTTCGGGCCCCAGCATTTT. It codes for CSVGEFGPQHF.